This T cell receptor (beta chain) is from a study of blood T cell repertoires in COVID-19. Study context: Italy, Spain and the United States were the sources of the convalescent and acute COVID-19 samples. PBMCs, B-cell-depleted T cells, or T cells provided the cDNA or gDNA that made up the material.

The method was immunoSEQ multiplex PCR; TCRdb's version includes in-frame clones alone and lacks a portion of them. The repertoire holds over 150,000 clones, with more than 85% as singletons. This CDR3 has 14 residues. With V trimmed by 6 bases and J by 2 bases, 7 bases remained unmatched. Germline V gives CDR1 WNHNN, CDR2 SYGVQD (reference sequence). This clonotype originated in a man younger than 45 with acute or convalescent COVID-19. The specimen sequenced was peripheral blood. This chain joins TRBV10-1 and TRBJ2-7; 7 nucleotides line up with TRBD1. The CDR3 DNA reads TGCGCCAGCAGCGCTGACAGGGTTCCCTACGAGCAGTACTTC. Amino acid sequence: CASSADRVPYEQYF.